This T cell receptor (beta chain) was identified in a study of blood T cell repertoires in COVID-19. Study summary: Some COVID-19 samples were acute and others convalescent; all came from the United States, Italy and Spain. T cells, B-cell-depleted T cells, or PBMCs provided the cDNA or gDNA that served as material.

Authors' analysis steps: Reference gene primers were amplified, and this amplification served to estimate nucleated cell counts. Some clones are missing from TCRdb's copy, which holds only in-frame ones; the method was immunoSEQ multiplex PCR. That table gives V, J and clone size, and the DNA gave D and trimming. The sample consists of over 300,000 clones, around 85% of them appearing once. This CDR3 is built from 12 residues. V lost 7 bases and J 10 bases, leaving 16 bases between the germline ends. The germline V gene has CDR1 MNHEY and CDR2 SVGAGI. Sequenced: peripheral blood. This rearrangement joins TRBV6-5 to TRBJ1-1; no definite D call. The clonotype was recovered from a human donor in a cohort sampled during active COVID-19. This CDR3 is CASNSPRTGAFF. DNA for the CDR3: TGTGCCAGCAACTCCCCCAGAACGGGAGCTTTCTTT.